This T cell receptor beta chain was captured in a study of vaccination and CD4 T cells after COVID-19 (dated by TCRdb to between 2021 and 2024). As for the study more broadly: Six males and four females were included in the convalescent cohort, with two Hispanic individuals, seven Caucasians, two Asians and one multiracial person represented. Each participant got two doses of either the Pfizer-BioNTech BNT162b2 vaccine (n=8) or the Moderna mRNA-1273 vaccine (n=2). Post-COVID blood samples were collected from convalescent patients a median of around 100 days after diagnosis, with a range of roughly 30 to 161 days. Post-vaccine blood samples were taken a median of around 70 days after the second vaccine dose, with a range of roughly 13 to 250 days. The cultures were stimulated with overlapping spike peptide pools from SARS-CoV-2 and from the common cold coronaviruses HCoV-NL63, HCoV-OC43 and HCoV-229E. Control cultures received a CEFX viral epitope pool as the positive control, an HIV-1 Nef peptide pool as the negative control, or no peptide. In roughly 10 COVID-19 convalescent patients and a few infection-naive healthy vaccine recipients, the spike-specific CD4+ TCR repertoire before mRNA vaccination was compared with the repertoire after mRNA vaccination.

As for this clonotype: What antigen it recognizes has not been identified. Qualities for individual bases were not recorded, and no much larger clone is one base off.

The sample's treatment or condition label, decoded: roughly ten-day PBMC culture with coronavirus spike peptide pools or control peptides (ViraFEST assay). The ViraFEST assay was used in the study, in which antigen-specific T cells were expanded with peptide pools and expanded clonotypes were subsequently identified by TCR sequencing. Negative nucleocapsid antibody tests before and after vaccination confirmed that the healthy vaccine recipients had no prior SARS-CoV-2 infection. More than 1.5 million PBMCs per well were cultured in IMDM with roughly 5% human AB serum and 8 to 10 IU/ml IL-2, plus 10 ug/ml peptide pools. Half of the culture medium was replaced with fresh IL-2-containing medium on days 3 and 7. Once the cells had been in culture for roughly 10 days, the EasySep CD4+ T cell isolation kit was used to isolate CD4+ T cells by negative selection. Ficoll-Paque Plus gradient centrifugation was used to isolate PBMCs from whole blood, and the isolated PBMCs were then either used fresh or cryopreserved at -140C. Triplicate wells were generally used for each culture condition.

Library generation was performed with PCR. At the Johns Hopkins FTIC core, DNA from the cultured CD4+ T cells underwent TCR sequencing with the Oncomine TCR Beta short-read assay. The QIAamp micro DNA kit was used to extract genomic DNA from the cultured CD4+ T cells. Oncomine TCR Beta libraries from cultured CD4+ T cells were pooled with unique dual indexes and sequenced on an Illumina iSeq 100. As for how the authors treated the data: Non-productive sequences were removed, and CDR3s not starting with C, not ending with F or W, or shorter than 7 amino acids were discarded. Antigen-specific clonotypes were identified with the MANAFEST web application by comparing peptide-stimulated wells with reference and other culture wells. Positive clones required FDR below 0.05, an odds ratio above 5, and productive frequency above 0.1% in at least two of three replicate wells. A clonotype counted as cross-reactive if it showed significant expansion both in the SARS-CoV-2 spike wells and in at least one common cold coronavirus spike condition. Using R version 3.6.1, CDR3 homology was evaluated through Levenshtein distances (stringdist) along with unrooted phylogenetic trees (ape). TCRdb reprocessing: public reads trimmed at Q25 with fastp, clones called with MiXCR, in-frame beta chains kept. Rows with one shared CDR3 protein collapse into an entry with the most common genes and DNA. These V and J calls derive from TCRdb rather than the authors' analysis. The sample profile shows some 14,000 distinct CDR3 sequences; less than 35% of them were found once. The ten biggest clones cover about 20% of the sample.

Overall results and qualifications from the work: Only a relatively small number of convalescent patients were included in the study, and early timepoints following natural infection were not analyzed. Among convalescent patients, a median about 86% of the SARS-CoV-2-reactive clones seen after vaccination appeared only after vaccination, which suggests priming specific to the vaccine. Although the median number of SARS-CoV-2-reactive clonotypes went up from roughly 23 after infection to about 38 after vaccination, the increase was not significant. In convalescent patients, nearly all vaccine-specific clones (304 of 307) were found to be mono-reactive for SARS-CoV-2 spike rather than cross-reactive with common cold coronaviruses.

The V and J ends are trimmed by 8 bases and 5 bases, leaving 15 bases between them. Taken from the germline V gene (reference sequence), the CDR1 and CDR2 loops are SEHNR and FQNEAQ. The cysteine opens and the phenylalanine closes a CDR3 of 14 amino acids. Only the CDR3 DNA stays, 42 bases, in frame from base 1. The receptor's source is a human donor who received a COVID-19 vaccine. The chain was built from TRBV7-9 and TRBJ2-2; the D gene is possibly TRBD2, with 6 bases matching. Specimen: CD4+ T cells from blood, cultured in vitro, collected before SARS-CoV-2 vaccination. The DNA reads as follows: TGTGCCAGCGCCCGGGGGTCGGGGACCGGGGAGCTGTTTTTT. This translates into CASARGSGTGELFF.